A selection of T cell receptor beta chains follows, all from one sample in a study of cytomegalovirus exposure and HLA in healthy donors. Sequenced by immunoSEQ multiplex PCR; TCRdb stores in-frame clones only, minus some. The sample has around 130,000 clones, approximately 74% seen once. Sample: PBMCs. The receptors originated from a man aged 35-49 years in good health and CMV-seropositive. CDR3s include the opening cysteine and the closing phenylalanine or tryptophan. Each record gives: clone size, J gene, CDR3 length, V gene, D gene, CDR3 protein, CDR3 DNA. D genes are given only for firm matches. A row's size may be missing; if present it is once, few, many or a size class.

size: .
J: TRBJ1-5
length: 14
V: TRBV9
D: .
CDR3: CASSVDSGWQPQHF
DNA: TGTGCCAGCAGCGTAGATTCGGGTTGGCAGCCCCAGCATTTT

size: .
J: TRBJ1-2
length: 11
V: TRBV15
D: TRBD1
CDR3: CATKTGWGYTF
DNA: TGTGCCACTAAGACAGGGTGGGGCTACACCTTC

size: .
J: TRBJ2-7
length: 15
V: TRBV11-2
D: TRBD2
CDR3: CASSLGLAEPYEQYF
DNA: TGTGCCAGCAGCTTAGGACTAGCGGAACCCTACGAGCAGTACTTC

size: .
J: TRBJ1-2
length: 13
V: TRBV14
D: .
CDR3: CASSLQGLIGYTF
DNA: TGTGCCAGCAGCCTACAGGGTCTTATCGGCTACACCTTC

size: .
J: TRBJ2-5
length: 13
V: TRBV7-6
D: .
CDR3: CASSIDRRETQYF
DNA: TGTGCCAGCAGCATCGACAGAAGAGAGACCCAGTACTTC

size: .
J: TRBJ2-7
length: 16
V: TRBV10-3
D: .
CDR3: CAISENTGKSPYEQYF
DNA: TGTGCCATCAGTGAAAACACAGGGAAGAGTCCCTACGAGCAGTACTTC

size: .
J: TRBJ1-4
length: 15
V: TRBV18
D: .
CDR3: CASSVGPTENEKLFF
DNA: TGTGCCAGCTCCGTCGGTCCGACAGAGAATGAAAAACTGTTTTTT

size: .
J: TRBJ2-1
length: 16
V: TRBV7-6
D: TRBD2
CDR3: CASSLASSGIGNEQFF
DNA: TGTGCCAGCAGCTTAGCCAGTAGCGGGATAGGGAATGAGCAGTTCTTC

size: .
J: TRBJ1-6
length: 16
V: TRBV7-9
D: TRBD1
CDR3: CASSLLATGRGSPLHF
DNA: TGTGCCAGCAGCTTACTCGCGACAGGGCGCGGTTCACCCCTCCACTTT

size: .
J: TRBJ1-6
length: 13
V: TRBV6-6
D: TRBD1
CDR3: CASRGQGNSPLHF
DNA: TGTGCCAGCAGAGGACAGGGGAATTCACCCCTCCACTTT

size: once
J: TRBJ2-3
length: 15
V: TRBV7-2
D: TRBD1
CDR3: CASSSGQGSRDTQYF
DNA: TGTGCCAGCAGCTCAGGACAGGGGTCGAGAGATACGCAGTATTTT

size: .
J: TRBJ2-2
length: 17
V: TRBV7-6
D: TRBD1
CDR3: CASSKTGTGGSTGELFF
DNA: TGTGCCAGCAGCAAAACCGGGACAGGGGGGAGTACCGGGGAGCTGTTTTTT

size: .
J: TRBJ2-1
length: 15
V: TRBV5-1
D: .
CDR3: CASSLGPGQINEQFF
DNA: TGCGCCAGCAGCTTGGGGCCCGGACAGATCAATGAGCAGTTCTTC

size: .
J: TRBJ1-3
length: 16
V: TRBV19
D: TRBD1
CDR3: CATAGTGVIRGNTIYF
DNA: TGTGCCACCGCCGGGACAGGGGTTATTCGGGGAAACACCATATATTTT

size: .
J: TRBJ2-4
length: 13
V: TRBV7-9
D: TRBD2
CDR3: CASSLHEVAGIYF
DNA: TGTGCCAGCAGCCTTCATGAGGTAGCGGGGATCTACTTC

size: .
J: TRBJ2-5
length: 14
V: TRBV11-1
D: TRBD2
CDR3: CASSQGLARETQYF
DNA: TGTGCCAGCAGCCAGGGACTAGCGAGAGAGACCCAGTACTTC

size: .
J: TRBJ1-6
length: 14
V: TRBV19
D: TRBD1
CDR3: CASSPTGGTSPLHF
DNA: TGTGCCAGTAGCCCGACAGGGGGCACTTCACCCCTCCACTTT

size: .
J: TRBJ1-2
length: 13
V: TRBV6-5
D: TRBD1
CDR3: CASNLQGTHGYTF
DNA: TGTGCCAGCAATCTACAGGGGACCCATGGCTACACCTTC

size: once
J: TRBJ2-2
length: 15
V: TRBV27
D: TRBD2
CDR3: CASSLAGGPTGELFF
DNA: TGTGCCAGCAGTTTAGCGGGAGGGCCCACCGGGGAGCTGTTTTTT

size: .
J: TRBJ1-1
length: 17
V: TRBV18
D: .
CDR3: CASSLESTMVGNTEAFF
DNA: TGTGCCAGCTCACTGGAGTCTACCATGGTCGGGAACACTGAAGCTTTCTTT

size: .
J: TRBJ1-2
length: 15
V: TRBV18
D: .
CDR3: CASSPIVGGTDGYTF
DNA: TGTGCCAGCTCACCGATCGTGGGTGGGACTGATGGCTACACCTTC

size: once
J: TRBJ2-7
length: 13
V: TRBV5-1
D: .
CDR3: CASSPGPDYEQYF
DNA: TGCGCCAGCAGCCCGGGACCGGACTACGAGCAGTACTTC

size: .
J: TRBJ1-3
length: 15
V: TRBV5-6
D: .
CDR3: CASSYPRGSGNTIYF
DNA: TGTGCCAGCAGCTACCCGCGGGGCTCTGGAAACACCATATATTTT

size: few
J: TRBJ2-7
length: 14
V: TRBV27
D: TRBD2
CDR3: CASSYTSGAYEQYF
DNA: TGTGCCAGCAGTTATACTAGCGGAGCATACGAGCAGTACTTC

size: .
J: TRBJ1-4
length: 15
V: TRBV5-1
D: TRBD1
CDR3: CASRTGTGADEKLFF
DNA: TGCGCCAGCAGAACCGGGACAGGGGCAGACGAAAAACTGTTTTTT

size: .
J: TRBJ1-2
length: 14
V: TRBV10-3
D: TRBD1
CDR3: CAISEAGGADGYTF
DNA: TGTGCCATCAGTGAGGCAGGGGGCGCGGATGGCTACACCTTC

size: .
J: TRBJ2-7
length: 15
V: TRBV27
D: .
CDR3: CASSATSGPRREQYF
DNA: TGTGCCAGCAGTGCGACTTCCGGCCCACGGAGGGAGCAGTACTTC

size: .
J: TRBJ2-3
length: 16
V: TRBV7-2
D: TRBD2
CDR3: CASSLVGSGSSDTQYF
DNA: TGTGCCAGCAGCTTAGTAGGTAGCGGGAGTTCAGATACGCAGTATTTT

size: .
J: TRBJ1-1
length: 13
V: TRBV9
D: .
CDR3: CASSVSGGTEAFF
DNA: TGTGCCAGCAGCGTGTCCGGGGGCACTGAAGCTTTCTTT

size: .
J: TRBJ1-3
length: 16
V: TRBV7-2
D: .
CDR3: CASSAAGSRAGNTIYF
DNA: TGTGCCAGCAGCGCAGCTGGTTCCAGGGCTGGAAACACCATATATTTT

size: .
J: TRBJ2-2
length: 15
V: TRBV7-9
D: TRBD2
CDR3: CASSLIRLANGELFF
DNA: TGTGCCAGCAGCTTGATCAGACTAGCGAACGGGGAGCTGTTTTTT

size: once
J: TRBJ1-6
length: 15
V: TRBV6-5
D: .
CDR3: CASSTRAGNNSPLHF
DNA: TGTGCCAGCAGTACTAGGGCGGGTAATAATTCACCCCTCCACTTT

size: .
J: TRBJ1-4
length: 14
V: TRBV28
D: .
CDR3: CASSLGGDHEKLFF
DNA: TGTGCCAGCAGTTTAGGGGGGGATCATGAAAAACTGTTTTTT

size: few
J: TRBJ1-4
length: 15
V: TRBV27
D: .
CDR3: CASSNWGPTNEKLFF
DNA: TGTGCCAGCAGTAATTGGGGCCCAACTAATGAAAAACTGTTTTTT

size: .
J: TRBJ1-4
length: 12
V: TRBV2
D: .
CDR3: CASIAGGEKLFF
DNA: TGTGCCAGCATTGCCGGCGGCGAAAAACTGTTTTTT

size: .
J: TRBJ1-3
length: 14
V: TRBV28
D: .
CDR3: CASLGHASGNTIYF
DNA: TGTGCCAGTCTAGGCCACGCCTCTGGAAACACCATATATTTT

size: .
J: TRBJ1-4
length: 15
V: TRBV28
D: .
CDR3: CASSLVGTTNEKLFF
DNA: TGTGCCAGCAGTTTAGTCGGGACAACTAATGAAAAACTGTTTTTT

size: once
J: TRBJ2-5
length: 15
V: TRBV6-1
D: .
CDR3: CASSERVRAQETQYF
DNA: TGTGCCAGCAGTGAACGGGTGAGGGCCCAAGAGACCCAGTACTTC

size: .
J: TRBJ2-1
length: 11
V: TRBV19
D: .
CDR3: CATTVADEQFF
DNA: TGTGCCACCACCGTAGCGGATGAGCAGTTCTTC

size: .
J: TRBJ1-6
length: 16
V: TRBV7-6
D: .
CDR3: CASSPLGGSYNSPLHF
DNA: TGTGCCAGCAGCCCCCTGGGGGGCTCCTATAATTCACCCCTCCACTTT

size: .
J: TRBJ1-1
length: 16
V: TRBV19
D: .
CDR3: CASADLLERVYTEAFF
DNA: TGTGCCAGTGCGGACCTTCTGGAGAGGGTGTACACTGAAGCTTTCTTT

size: .
J: TRBJ2-7
length: 16
V: TRBV5-1
D: TRBD2
CDR3: CASSLSGRGQGYEQYF
DNA: TGCGCCAGCAGTCTTAGCGGGAGGGGGCAAGGCTACGAGCAGTACTTC

size: .
J: TRBJ2-2
length: 13
V: TRBV7-8
D: .
CDR3: CATQDRYTGELFF
DNA: TGTGCCACCCAGGACAGATACACCGGGGAGCTGTTTTTT

size: .
J: TRBJ1-2
length: 14
V: TRBV19
D: .
CDR3: CASTSVQDNYGYTF
DNA: TGTGCCAGTACCTCGGTGCAGGATAACTATGGCTACACCTTC

size: .
J: TRBJ2-3
length: 13
V: TRBV27
D: TRBD2
CDR3: CASTRRGEDTQYF
DNA: TGTGCCAGCACCCGGCGGGGGGAGGATACGCAGTATTTT

size: .
J: TRBJ1-1
length: 13
V: TRBV5-1
D: .
CDR3: CASSPEGDTEAFF
DNA: TGCGCCAGCAGCCCCGAAGGGGACACTGAAGCTTTCTTT

size: once
J: TRBJ1-3
length: 16
V: TRBV7-2
D: TRBD1
CDR3: CASSLGDRISGNTIYF
DNA: TGTGCCAGCAGCTTAGGGGACAGGATCTCTGGAAACACCATATATTTT

size: .
J: TRBJ1-2
length: 13
V: TRBV2
D: .
CDR3: CASRPHGSTGYTF
DNA: TGTGCCAGCAGGCCCCACGGGAGCACCGGCTACACCTTC

size: .
J: TRBJ2-1
length: 15
V: TRBV30
D: TRBD2
CDR3: CAWSRGTSGINEQFF
DNA: TGTGCCTGGAGTAGGGGGACTAGCGGCATCAATGAGCAGTTCTTC

size: .
J: TRBJ1-1
length: 15
V: TRBV7-2
D: .
CDR3: CASSPNRVKGTEAFF
DNA: TGTGCCAGCTCTCCTAACAGGGTCAAGGGCACTGAAGCTTTCTTT

size: .
J: TRBJ2-5
length: 13
V: TRBV5-1
D: TRBD1
CDR3: CASSPGGWETQYF
DNA: TGCGCCAGCAGCCCAGGGGGCTGGGAGACCCAGTACTTC

size: .
J: TRBJ2-7
length: 16
V: TRBV5-1
D: .
CDR3: CASSRRIGESSYEQYF
DNA: TGCGCCAGCAGCCGGCGGATCGGGGAGAGCTCCTACGAGCAGTACTTC